This T cell receptor beta chain comes out of a study of identical twins. All of the donors were Caucasians in good health. Germline-derived CDR1 and CDR2 are SGHTA and FQGNSA. V lost 2 bases and J lost 2, with 4 bases in between. The CDR3 spans 12 residues. As concerns this clonotype: What it binds is unknown.

With template switching, a universal primer site was added, and the cDNA carried unique molecular identifiers. TCRdb re-derived calls from the 5' RACE reads in MiXCR, one entry per CDR3 protein. The sample shows 300,000 to 400,000 distinct CDR3 sequences, 12% of them seen only once. Study results and limitations: For cord blood, abundant beta clonotypes had fewer insertions, unlike memory repertoires, which showed none. The study found excess low generation probability among twin-shared out-of-frame alpha sequences.

The sample was also reused in another study, on yellow fever vaccine responses in identical twins.

The rearrangement uses TRBV7-2 and TRBJ2-7; D unclear. The source of this sequence is a woman between 18 and 29 years old in good health. Specimen: CD8+ T cells sorted from blood. The CDR3 coding sequence is TGTGCCAGCAGCTTACACCCCTACGAGCAGTACTTC. It encodes CASSLHPYEQYF.